Presented here are 11 T cell receptor beta chains from one specimen sequenced in a study of patients and donors after allogeneic stem cell transplantation (TCRdb year 2020). Preparation of the library involved RT-PCR. Sequenced using a NextSeq 550. The public reads were run again by TCRdb, first through fastp at Q25 and then through MiXCR, and only productive beta chains were kept. Every CDR3 protein is listed once, alongside the most common genes and DNA of its rows. This sample holds hundreds of thousands of distinct CDR3 sequences; roughly 17% were observed only once. The ten biggest clones cover 6% to 8% of the sample. The sample was blood, either unsorted or a sorted T cell fraction (not recorded which). The receptors were gathered from a human donor who was either an allogeneic HSCT recipient or a stem cell or donor lymphocyte infusion donor (not recorded which). It is not recorded whose cells these are; they may come from a transplant donor.

The DNA of the CDR3 is TGTGCCAGCAGCCTCCGGGCAGGGATGAACACTGAAGCTTTCTTT. As protein: CASSLRAGMNTEAFF. The genes are TRBV3-1 and TRBJ1-1; weak D call: TRBD1 (5 bases). Germline V gene lookup returns CDR1 LGHDT and CDR2 YNNKEL (reference sequence). CDR3 size: 15 residues. The V end lost 4 bases, the J end lost 0 bases, and 12 bases lay between the germline ends.

The chain joins TRBV10-3 to TRBJ2-1; TRBD2 agrees at 15 bases. The CDR3 is 15 amino acids. V shed 10 bases, J shed 9 bases, and the junction held 10 bases outside the gene matches. Per germline, CDR1 ENHRY and CDR2 SYGVKD. This CDR3 reads CATIGLAGGPLEQFF. The CDR3 nucleotides are TGTGCCACGATCGGACTAGCGGGGGGGCCGCTTGAGCAGTTCTTC.

This chain connects TRBV2 to TRBJ2-7; TRBD1 matches at 10 bases. V gave up 5 bases and J gave up 2 bases; unmatched junction bases: 6. Germline values: CDR1 SNHLY, CDR2 FYNNEI. The CDR3 runs 15 residues. The CDR3 DNA is TGTGCCAGCAGTCCGGGACAGGGGTTGCCCTACGAGCAGTACTTC. The encoded protein is CASSPGQGLPYEQYF.

The chain joins TRBV28 to TRBJ2-4, with D perhaps TRBD1 (6 bases). CDR1 is MDHEN, CDR2 SYDVKM, per germline. V was trimmed by 3 bases and J by 0 bases, leaving 12 bases between them. The CDR3 loop spans 16 amino acids. CDR3 region: CASSLGALIAKNIQYF. The CDR3 DNA is TGTGCCAGCAGTTTGGGGGCCTTGATAGCCAAAAACATTCAGTACTTC.

This clonotype was counted many times. The rearrangement links TRBV11-3 to TRBJ1-1; 7 nucleotides match TRBD1. The CDR3 contains 13 residues. The germline gives CDR1 SGHNT, CDR2 YENEEA. Losses at the gene ends were 5 bases for V and 4 bases for J; bases not matched to a gene: 4. The CDR3, as DNA: TGTGCCAGCAGCCGGGACAGCCCCACTGAAGCTTTCTTT. It specifies CASSRDSPTEAFF.

The V and J genes are TRBV5-6 and TRBJ2-7; unclear D gene. This CDR3 has 12 residues. With 3 bases removed from V and 4 bases from J, the gap between germline ends came to 8 bases. Germline values: CDR1 SGHDT, CDR2 YYEEEE. DNA of the CDR3: TGTGCCAGCAGCTCGACGGTTTACGAGCAGTACTTC. This sequence encodes CASSSTVYEQYF.

This clonotype was recorded a few times. The CDR3: CASSLREGQALAGYTF. The CDR3 bases are TGTGCCAGCAGTTTACGAGAGGGACAGGCCCTAGCTGGCTACACCTTC. The chain uses TRBV28 and TRBJ1-2; 8 positions match TRBD1. The germline CDR1 and CDR2 sequences are MDHEN and SYDVKM. The CDR3 is 16 amino acids. The J segment lost 7 bases and the V segment lost 2 bases, leaving 12 bases of the junction unmatched.

This rearrangement joins TRBV4-2 to TRBJ2-3, with 11 bases identical to TRBD2. The V and J ends lost 4 bases and 1 base, in that order; junction bases with no gene match: 7. The germline gives CDR1 LGHNA, CDR2 YNFKEQ. CDR3 length equals 17 residues. In DNA form, the CDR3 reads TGTGCCAGCAGCCTCGGCGTAGCGGGGGGGGGCACAGATACGCAGTATTTT. This codes for CASSLGVAGGGTDTQYF.

The chain couples TRBV10-3 to TRBJ2-4, with 12 positions matching TRBD2. This CDR3 contains 18 residues. Losses at the gene ends were 3 bases for V and 2 bases for J; bases not matched to a gene: 8. Germline V gene lookup returns CDR1 ENHRY and CDR2 SYGVKD. CDR3: CAISEFETSGSSKNIQYF. Here the CDR3 DNA reads TGTGCCATCAGTGAATTTGAGACTAGCGGGAGCTCCAAAAACATTCAGTACTTC.

This clonotype has ten or more counts. The genes are TRBV12-3 or TRBV12-4 and TRBJ1-3, with D hard to call. V was clipped by 5 bases and J by 0 bases, with 2 bases between them. The CDR3 loop spans 12 amino acids. In DNA form, the CDR3 reads TGTGCCAGCAGTAACTCTGGAAACACCATATATTTT. Encoded protein: CASSNSGNTIYF.

This rearrangement joins TRBV5-1 to TRBJ2-1; D might be TRBD1 (6 bases). CDR1 is SGHRS and CDR2 is YFSETQ in the germline V gene. V lost 0 bases to trimming and J lost 2 bases, with 12 bases between them. This CDR3 contains 16 residues. The CDR3 DNA reads TGCGCCAGCAGCTTGGAGGGAGACAGGCCCTACAATGAGCAGTTCTTC. It specifies CASSLEGDRPYNEQFF.